This T cell receptor (beta chain) was obtained from a study of blood T cell repertoires in COVID-19. Per germline, CDR1 SGHAT and CDR2 FQNNGV. This CDR3 region has 13 residues. V shed 2 bases and J 4 bases; nucleotides not matched to a gene: 0. Some clones are missing from TCRdb's copy, which holds only in-frame ones; the method was immunoSEQ multiplex PCR. The repertoire holds around 170,000 clones, approximately 80% seen once, with about 12% in the top ten. The TCR originated in a man aged 45-65 years who had recovered from COVID-19. The chain recombines TRBV11-2 with TRBJ1-1; 8 positions agree with TRBD1. Sequencing was performed on PBMCs or T cells enriched from blood (not recorded which). CDR3 amino acids: CASSLTGGTEAFF. CDR3 coding DNA: TGTGCCAGCAGCTTAACAGGGGGCACTGAAGCTTTCTTT.